The sequence of this T cell receptor (beta chain) was determined in a study of blood T cell repertoires in COVID-19. On the study more broadly: The study drew acute and convalescent COVID-19 samples from the United States, Italy and Spain. Nucleic acid was either cDNA or gDNA, and it came from T cells, B-cell-depleted T cells, or PBMCs.

Libraries were prepared by immunoSEQ multiplex PCR; TCRdb keeps only in-frame clonotypes and omits some of them. The sample records over 350,000 clones, around 88% being singletons. Trimming stripped 3 bases from V and 5 bases from J, with 10 bases between. The CDR3 has 14 residues. Per germline, CDR1 SNHLY and CDR2 FYNNEI. The J gene is TRBJ1-4, the V gene TRBV2; D is uncertain. The receptor was isolated from a woman aged 30 to 39 with acute or convalescent COVID-19. Sequencing was carried out using peripheral blood. In DNA form, the CDR3 reads TGTGCCAGCAGTGAGAACAGCTCCAATGAAAAACTGTTTTTT. This codes for CASSENSSNEKLFF.